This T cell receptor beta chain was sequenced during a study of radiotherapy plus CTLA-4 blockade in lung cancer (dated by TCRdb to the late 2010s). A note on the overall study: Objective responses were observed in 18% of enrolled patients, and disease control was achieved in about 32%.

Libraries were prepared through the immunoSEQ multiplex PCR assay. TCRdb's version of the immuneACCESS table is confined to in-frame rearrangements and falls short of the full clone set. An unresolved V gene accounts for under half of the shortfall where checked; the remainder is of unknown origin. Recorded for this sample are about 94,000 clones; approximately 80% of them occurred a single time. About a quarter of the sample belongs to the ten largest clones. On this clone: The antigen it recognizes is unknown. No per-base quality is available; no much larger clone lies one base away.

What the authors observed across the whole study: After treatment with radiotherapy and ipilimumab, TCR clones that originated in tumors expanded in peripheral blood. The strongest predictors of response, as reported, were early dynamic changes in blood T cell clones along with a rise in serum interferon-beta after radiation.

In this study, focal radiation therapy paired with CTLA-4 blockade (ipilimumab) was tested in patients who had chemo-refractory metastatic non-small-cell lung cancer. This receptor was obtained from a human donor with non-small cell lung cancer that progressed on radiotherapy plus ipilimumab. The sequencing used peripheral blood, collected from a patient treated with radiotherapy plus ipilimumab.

The bases read TGCGCCAGCAGCTCGATGGACAGGGGTATCACTGAAGCTTTCTTT. This is translated as CASSSMDRGITEAFF. The receptor chain draws on TRBV5-1 and TRBJ1-1, and TRBD1 matches 9 of the central bases. The CDR3 sequence holds 15 residues, the cysteine and phenylalanine included. Only the CDR3 region is kept as DNA, spanning 45 bases read in frame from base 1. Trimming removed 3 bases from V and 4 bases from J; the gene matches leave 7 bases unexplained. CDR1 SGHRS and CDR2 YFSETQ were looked up in the germline V gene.